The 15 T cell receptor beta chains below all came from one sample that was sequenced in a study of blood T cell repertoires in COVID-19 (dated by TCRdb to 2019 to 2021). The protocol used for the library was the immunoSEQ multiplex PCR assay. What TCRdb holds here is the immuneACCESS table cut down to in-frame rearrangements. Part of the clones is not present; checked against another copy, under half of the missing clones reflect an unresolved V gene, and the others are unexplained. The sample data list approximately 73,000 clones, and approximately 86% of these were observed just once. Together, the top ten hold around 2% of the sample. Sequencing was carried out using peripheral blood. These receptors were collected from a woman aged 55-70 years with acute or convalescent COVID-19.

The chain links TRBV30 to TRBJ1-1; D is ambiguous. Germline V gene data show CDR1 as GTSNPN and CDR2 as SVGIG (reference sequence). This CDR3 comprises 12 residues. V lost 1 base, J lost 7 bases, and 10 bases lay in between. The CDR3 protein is CAWSAGYREAFF. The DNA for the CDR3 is TGTGCCTGGAGTGCGGGATATCGTGAAGCTTTCTTT.

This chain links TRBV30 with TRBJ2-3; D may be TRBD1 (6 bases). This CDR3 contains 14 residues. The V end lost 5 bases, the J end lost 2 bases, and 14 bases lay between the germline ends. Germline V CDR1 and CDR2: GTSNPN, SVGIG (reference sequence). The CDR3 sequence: CAWGTGFSTDTQYF. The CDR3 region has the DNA TGTGCCTGGGGTACAGGGTTTTCCACAGATACGCAGTATTTT.

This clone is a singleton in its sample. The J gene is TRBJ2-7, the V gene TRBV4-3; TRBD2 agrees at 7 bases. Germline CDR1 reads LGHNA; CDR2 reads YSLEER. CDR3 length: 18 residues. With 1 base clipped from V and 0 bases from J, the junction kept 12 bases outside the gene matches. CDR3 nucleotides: TGCGCCAGCAGCCAAGGGTTTTTAGGGCGGGGGAGCTCCTACGAGCAGTACTTC. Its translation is CASSQGFLGRGSSYEQYF.

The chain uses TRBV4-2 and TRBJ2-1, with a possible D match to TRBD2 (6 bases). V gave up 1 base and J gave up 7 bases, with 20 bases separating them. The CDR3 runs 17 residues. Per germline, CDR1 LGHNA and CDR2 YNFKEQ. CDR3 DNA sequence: TGTGCCAGCAGCCAAGTTAGGGGCGGGATCACATCGAATGAGCAGTTCTTC. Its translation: CASSQVRGGITSNEQFF.

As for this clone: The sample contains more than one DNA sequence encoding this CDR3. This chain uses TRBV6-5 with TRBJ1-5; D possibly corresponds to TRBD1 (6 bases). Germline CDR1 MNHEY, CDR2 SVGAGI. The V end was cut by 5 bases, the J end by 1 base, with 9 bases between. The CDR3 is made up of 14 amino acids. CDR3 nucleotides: TGTGCCAGCAGTCCAGGGGACAGCAATCAGCCCCAGCATTTT. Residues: CASSPGDSNQPQHF.

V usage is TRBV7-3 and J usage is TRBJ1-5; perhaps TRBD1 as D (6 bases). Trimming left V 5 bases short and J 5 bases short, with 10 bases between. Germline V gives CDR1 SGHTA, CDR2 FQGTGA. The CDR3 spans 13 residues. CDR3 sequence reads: CASSADRDQPQHF. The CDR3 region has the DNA TGTGCCAGCAGCGCGGACAGAGATCAGCCCCAGCATTTT. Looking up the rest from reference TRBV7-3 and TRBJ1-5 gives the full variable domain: GAGVSQTPSNKVTEKGKYVELRCDPISGHTALYWYRQSLGQGPEFLIYFQGTGAADDSGLPNDRFFAVRPEGSVSTLKIQRTERGDSAVYLCASSADRDQPQHFGDGTRLSIL.

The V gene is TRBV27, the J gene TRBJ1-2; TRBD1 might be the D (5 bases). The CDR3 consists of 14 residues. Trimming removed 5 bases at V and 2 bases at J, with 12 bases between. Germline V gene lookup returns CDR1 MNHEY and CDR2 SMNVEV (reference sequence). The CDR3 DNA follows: TGTGCCAGCAGTCTCAGGGTAACGAACTATGGCTACACCTTC. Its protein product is CASSLRVTNYGYTF.

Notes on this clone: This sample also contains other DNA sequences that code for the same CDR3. As DNA, the CDR3 is TGTGCCAGCAGGGGGGCCAGCAATCAGCCCCAGCATTTT. It is translated as CASRGASNQPQHF. V and J are TRBV28 and TRBJ1-5; TRBD1 might be the D (6 bases). The V gene's germline CDR1 is MDHEN and CDR2 SYDVKM. V lost 6 bases and J lost 1, with 7 bases in between. The CDR3 totals 13 residues.

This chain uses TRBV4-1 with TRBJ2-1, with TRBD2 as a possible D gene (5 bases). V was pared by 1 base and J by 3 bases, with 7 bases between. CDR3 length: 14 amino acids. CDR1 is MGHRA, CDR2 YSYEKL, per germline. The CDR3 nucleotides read TGCGCCAGCAGCCAAGCGGGGTACTACAATGAGCAGTTCTTC. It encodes CASSQAGYYNEQFF.

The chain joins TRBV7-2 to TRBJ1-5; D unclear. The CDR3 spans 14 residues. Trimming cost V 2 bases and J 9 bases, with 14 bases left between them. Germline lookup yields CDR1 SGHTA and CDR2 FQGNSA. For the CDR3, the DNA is TGTGCCAGCAGCTTAATGGGTACTAGCACGCCCCAGCATTTT. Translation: CASSLMGTSTPQHF. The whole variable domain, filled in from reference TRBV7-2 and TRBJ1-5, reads GAGVSQSPSNKVTEKGKDVELRCDPISGHTALYWYRQSLGQGLEFLIYFQGNSAPDKSGLPSDRFSAERTGGSVSTLTIQRTQQEDSAVYLCASSLMGTSTPQHFGDGTRLSIL.

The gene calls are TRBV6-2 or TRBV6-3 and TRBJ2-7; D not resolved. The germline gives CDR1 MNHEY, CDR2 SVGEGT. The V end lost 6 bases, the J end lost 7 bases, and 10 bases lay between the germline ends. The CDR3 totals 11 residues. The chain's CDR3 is CASSMSSEQYF. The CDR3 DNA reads TGTGCCAGCAGCATGAGTTCTGAGCAGTACTTC.

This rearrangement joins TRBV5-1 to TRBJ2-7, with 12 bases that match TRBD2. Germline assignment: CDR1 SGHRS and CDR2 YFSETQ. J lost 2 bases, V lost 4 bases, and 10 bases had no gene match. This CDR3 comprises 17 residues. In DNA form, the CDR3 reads TGCGCCAGCAGCCCGAGACTAGCGGGAGCTTCCCCCTACGAGCAGTACTTC. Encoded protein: CASSPRLAGASPYEQYF. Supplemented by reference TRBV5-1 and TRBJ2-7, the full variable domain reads KAGVTQTPRYLIKTRGQQVTLSCSPISGHRSVSWYQQTPGQGLQFLFEYFSETQRNKGNFPGRFSGRQFSNSRSEMNVSTLELGDSALYLCASSPRLAGASPYEQYFGPGTRLTVT.

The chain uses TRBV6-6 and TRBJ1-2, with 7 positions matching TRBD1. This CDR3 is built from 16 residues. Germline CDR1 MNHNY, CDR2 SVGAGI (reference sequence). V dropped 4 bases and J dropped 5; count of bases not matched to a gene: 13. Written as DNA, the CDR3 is TGTGCCAGCAGTTCGCCCGGGACAGCGAAGGTGTATGGCTACACCTTC. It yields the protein CASSSPGTAKVYGYTF.

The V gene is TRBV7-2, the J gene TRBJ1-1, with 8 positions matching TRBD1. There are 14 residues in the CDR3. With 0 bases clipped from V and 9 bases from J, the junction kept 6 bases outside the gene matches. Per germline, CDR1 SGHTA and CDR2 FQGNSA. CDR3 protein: CASSLANRGEKAFF. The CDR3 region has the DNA TGTGCCAGCAGCTTAGCTAACAGGGGGGAGAAAGCTTTCTTT.

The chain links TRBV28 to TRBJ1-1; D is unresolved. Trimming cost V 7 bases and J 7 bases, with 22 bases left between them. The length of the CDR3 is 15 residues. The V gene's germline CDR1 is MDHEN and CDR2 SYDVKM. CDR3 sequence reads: CASTSLQRIFGEAFF. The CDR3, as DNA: TGTGCCAGCACCTCACTTCAGAGGATATTCGGTGAAGCTTTCTTT.